This T cell receptor beta chain was sequenced in a study of cytomegalovirus exposure and HLA in healthy donors. It was with 60 Vbeta and 13 Jbeta primers that the PCR ran. Generated by immunoSEQ multiplex PCR, the TCRdb table keeps only in-frame clones and is missing some. The data contain about 190,000 clones, 75% to 80% of them singletons. Looked up from germline, CDR1 is MNHEY and CDR2 is SMNVEV (reference sequence). With V trimmed by 4 bases and J by 8 bases, 11 bases remained unmatched. The CDR3 is 15 residues long. The rearrangement links TRBV27 to TRBJ1-2, with 9 bases that match TRBD1. The specimen sequenced was PBMCs. The clonotype originates from a woman aged 25 to 39 in good health and CMV-seropositive. DNA for the CDR3: TGTGCCAGCAGTTCCCCATCTCGGACAGGGGAGGGCTACACCTTC. Residues: CASSSPSRTGEGYTF.